The sequence of this TCR beta chain was determined in a study of early T cells in non-severe SARS-CoV-2 infection. This clonotype occurred a few times. MiXCR, run by TCRdb on the 5' RACE reads, gives a single entry per CDR3 protein. This sample yields roughly 65,000 distinct CDR3 sequences, of which approximately 11% are seen a single time; 6.4% belongs to the top ten. The ends were cut back, 4 bases at V and 6 bases at J, with 16 bases in the middle. Germline CDR1 DFQATT, CDR2 SNEGSKA (reference sequence). The CDR3 totals 13 residues. Sequenced material: whole blood. The chain is built from TRBV20-1 and TRBJ2-7, with D perhaps matching TRBD2 (6 bases). The origin of this receptor is an adult who was a healthcare worker with PCR-confirmed SARS-CoV-2 infection or an uninfected control (not recorded which). This CDR3 reads CSAKTRGTSEQYF. The CDR3 bases are TGCAGTGCTAAAACCCGGGGGACTTCCGAGCAGTACTTC.